This T cell receptor (beta chain) comes out of a study of T cells in women clearing cervical HPV infection. Study-wide background: Blood came at first lesion visit for cases, post-clearance for controls.

On this clone: The read falls 3 residues short of the CDR3 end, and the missing part is taken from the germline J gene.

V gave up 4 bases and J gave up 5 bases; unmatched junction bases: 7. This CDR3 contains 15 residues. From germline, CDR1 is SGHRS and CDR2 YFSETQ. HPV was found by MY09/MY11 PCR and dot-blot genotyping. Profiling relied on immunoSEQ multiplex PCR, and the TCRdb table lists in-frame clones only, not all of them. Seen in this sample are 20,000 to 25,000 clones; the ten most common clones hold approximately 2.5%. The chain recombines TRBV5-1 with TRBJ2-5, with 11 bases identical to TRBD1. Sequenced input: blood buffy coat. This clonotype was sampled from a woman between 18 and 70 years old with a cervical HPV16 infection that either progressed to CIN3+ or cleared (not recorded which). CDR3 sequence: CASSPDRGRRETQYF. Incomplete CDR3 DNA: TGCGCCAGCAGCCCGGACAGGGGGCGGCGGGAGACC.